This T cell receptor beta chain was obtained from a study of metastatic and nonmetastatic thyroid tumors. Thyroid surgery was performed in patients who had received no treatment beforehand. From the PCR reads, TCRdb re-called clones with MiXCR. The table shows 2,500 to 3,000 clones, with 25% occurring only once. Source material: adjacent normal tissue. These receptors were taken from a male donor with papillary thyroid cancer or a benign thyroid nodule (not recorded which). Some clones in this sample may be carry-over from other donors' samples.

This chain joins TRBV7-2 and TRBJ2-7; D unclear. Per germline, CDR1 SGHTA and CDR2 FQGNSA. This CDR3 is 14 amino acids long. V lost 2 bases, J lost 1 base, and 9 bases lay in between. The CDR3 DNA sequence: TGTGCCAGCAGCTTACGCTCAGAGTCCTACGAGCAGTACTTC. It yields the protein CASSLRSESYEQYF.